Sequencing of this T cell receptor (beta chain) was carried out in a study of metastatic and nonmetastatic thyroid tumors. Study-wide background: Blood and tumor or nodule tissue repertoires from malignant and benign thyroid patients were compared.

Germline-derived CDR1 and CDR2 are SNHLY and FYNNEI. The CDR3 length is 15 residues. The V gene end was trimmed by 2 bases and the J gene end by 2 bases; junction bases not matched to a gene: 0. Using MiXCR, TCRdb reanalyzed the PCR reads. The data hold roughly 59,000 clones, with 15% to 20% observed a single time. Until they underwent thyroid surgery, no patient had received any treatment. This clone was seen at least ten times. Specimen: blood. The rearrangement joins TRBV2 to TRBJ2-1; TRBD2 aligns across 10 bases. The TCR was taken from a male donor with papillary thyroid cancer or a benign thyroid nodule (not recorded which). Some clones in this sample may be carry-over from other donors' samples. DNA for the CDR3: TGTGCCAGCAGTGAACTAGCGGGAGCCTACAATGAGCAGTTCTTC. Translated: CASSELAGAYNEQFF. The whole variable domain, filled in from reference TRBV2 and TRBJ2-1, reads EPEVTQTPSHQVTQMGQEVILRCVPISNHLYFYWYRQILGQKVEFLVSFYNNEISEKSEIFDDQFSVERPDGSNFTLKIRSTKLEDSAMYFCASSELAGAYNEQFFGPGTRLTVL.